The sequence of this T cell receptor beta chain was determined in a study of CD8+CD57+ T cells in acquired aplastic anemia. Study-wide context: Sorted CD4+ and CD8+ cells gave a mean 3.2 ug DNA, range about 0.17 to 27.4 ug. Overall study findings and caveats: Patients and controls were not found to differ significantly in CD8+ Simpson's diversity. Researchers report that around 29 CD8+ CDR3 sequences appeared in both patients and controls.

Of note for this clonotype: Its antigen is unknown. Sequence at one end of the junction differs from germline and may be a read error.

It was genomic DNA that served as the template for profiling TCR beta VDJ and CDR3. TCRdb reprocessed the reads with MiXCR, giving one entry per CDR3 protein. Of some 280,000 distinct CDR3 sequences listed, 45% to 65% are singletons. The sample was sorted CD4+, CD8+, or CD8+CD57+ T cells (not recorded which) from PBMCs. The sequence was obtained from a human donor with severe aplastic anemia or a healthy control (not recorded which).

The CDR3 is CANSQDLVEETQYF. In DNA, the CDR3 is TGTGCCAACAGCCAAGATCTGGTAGAAGAGACCCAGTACTTC. V usage is TRBV3-1 and J usage is TRBJ2-5; D call uncertain. The germline V gene has CDR1 LGHDT and CDR2 YNNKEL (reference sequence). The CDR3 length is 14 residues.